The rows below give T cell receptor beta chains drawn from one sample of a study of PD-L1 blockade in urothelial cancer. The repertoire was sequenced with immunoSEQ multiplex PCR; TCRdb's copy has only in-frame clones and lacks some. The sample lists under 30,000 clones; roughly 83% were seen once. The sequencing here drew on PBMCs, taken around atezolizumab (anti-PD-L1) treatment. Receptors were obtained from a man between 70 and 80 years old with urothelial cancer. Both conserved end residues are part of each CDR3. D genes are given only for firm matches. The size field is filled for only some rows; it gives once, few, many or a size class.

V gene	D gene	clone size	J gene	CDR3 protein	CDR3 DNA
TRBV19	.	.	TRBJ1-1	CASKQDPLNTEAFF	TGTGCCAGTAAACAGGACCCTTTGAACACTGAAGCTTTCTTT
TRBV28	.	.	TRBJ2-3	CASSRDWGDTDTQYF	TGTGCCAGCAGCCGCGACTGGGGGGACACAGATACGCAGTATTTT
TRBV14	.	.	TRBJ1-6	CASSLLAGDSSPLHF	TGTGCCAGCAGCCTTCTGGCAGGGGATAGTTCACCCCTCCACTTT
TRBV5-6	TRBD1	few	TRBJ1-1	CASSGQGVNTEAFF	TGTGCCAGCAGCGGACAGGGGGTTAACACTGAAGCTTTCTTT
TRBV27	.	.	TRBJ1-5	CASSLSGVGQPQHF	TGTGCCAGCAGTTTATCAGGGGTGGGTCAGCCCCAGCATTTT
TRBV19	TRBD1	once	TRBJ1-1	CATLGGQLNTEAFF	TGTGCCACTCTCGGGGGACAGTTGAACACTGAAGCTTTCTTT
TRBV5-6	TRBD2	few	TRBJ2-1	CASSFIRLARDEQFF	TGTGCCAGCAGCTTTATAAGACTAGCACGCGATGAGCAGTTCTTC
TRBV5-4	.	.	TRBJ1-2	CASSLVGVDGYTF	TGTGCCAGCAGCTTGGTAGGGGTCGATGGCTACACCTTC
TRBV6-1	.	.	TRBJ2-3	CASSDQGTDTQYF	TGTGCCAGCAGTGATCAGGGCACAGATACGCAGTATTTT
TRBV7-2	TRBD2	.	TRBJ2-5	CASSLRTSETQYF	TGTGCCAGCAGCTTGAGGACTAGTGAGACCCAGTACTTC
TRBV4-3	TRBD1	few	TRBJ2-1	CASSQLQGAGEQFF	TGCGCCAGCAGCCAACTTCAGGGGGCGGGGGAGCAGTTCTTC
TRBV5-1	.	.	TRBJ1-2	CASSSSGHSGYTF	TGCGCCAGCAGTTCGTCAGGGCATTCTGGCTACACCTTC
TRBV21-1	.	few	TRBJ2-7	CASSPDSYYEQYF	TGTGCCAGCAGCCCTGACAGCTACTACGAGCAGTACTTC
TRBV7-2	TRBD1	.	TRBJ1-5	CASSRQTGAGNQPQHF	TGTGCCAGCAGCCGCCAGACAGGGGCAGGCAATCAGCCCCAGCATTTT
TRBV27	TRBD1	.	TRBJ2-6	CASSPDRGTVSGANVLTF	TGTGCCAGCAGTCCGGACAGGGGCACAGTCTCTGGGGCCAACGTCCTGACTTTC
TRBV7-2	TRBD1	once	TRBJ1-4	CASSLEAVTGGAKKLFF	TGTGCCAGCAGCTTAGAGGCCGTGACAGGGGGCGCGAAAAAACTGTTTTTT
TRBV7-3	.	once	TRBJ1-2	CASSPTGNYGYTF	TGTGCCAGCAGCCCGACAGGAAACTATGGCTACACCTTC
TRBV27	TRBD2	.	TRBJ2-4	CASSLSPGSGGPAKNIQYF	TGTGCCAGCAGTTTATCCCCCGGGAGCGGGGGGCCAGCCAAAAACATTCAGTACTTC
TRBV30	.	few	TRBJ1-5	CALSLGSNQPQHF	TGTGCCTTGTCGCTCGGTAGCAATCAGCCCCAGCATTTT
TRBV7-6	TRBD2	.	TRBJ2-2	CASSLAGGPTGELFF	TGTGCCAGCTCATTAGCGGGAGGCCCCACCGGGGAGCTGTTTTTT
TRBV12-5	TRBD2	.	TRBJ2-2	CASGLVRGSHTGELFF	TGTGCTAGTGGTTTGGTACGCGGGAGTCACACCGGGGAGCTGTTTTTT
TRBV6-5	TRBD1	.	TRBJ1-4	CASSLLGQGGGEKLFF	TGTGCCAGCAGTTTACTAGGACAGGGGGGGGGTGAAAAACTGTTTTTT
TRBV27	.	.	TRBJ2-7	CASSLGGTASYEQYF	TGTGCCAGCAGTTTAGGGGGGACGGCCTCCTACGAGCAGTACTTC
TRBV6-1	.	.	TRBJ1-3	CASSDRASGNTIYF	TGTGCCAGCAGTGACAGGGCCTCTGGAAACACCATATATTTT
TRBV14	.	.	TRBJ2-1	CASSQSLAKYYNEQFF	TGTGCCAGCAGCCAAAGTCTAGCGAAATATTACAATGAGCAGTTCTTC
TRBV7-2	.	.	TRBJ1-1	CASSLAGWGGTEAFF	TGTGCCAGCAGCTTAGCTGGGTGGGGGGGCACTGAAGCTTTCTTT
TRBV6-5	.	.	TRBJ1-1	CASSYSIGGAAFF	TGTGCCAGCAGTTACTCGATTGGGGGGGCGGCTTTCTTT